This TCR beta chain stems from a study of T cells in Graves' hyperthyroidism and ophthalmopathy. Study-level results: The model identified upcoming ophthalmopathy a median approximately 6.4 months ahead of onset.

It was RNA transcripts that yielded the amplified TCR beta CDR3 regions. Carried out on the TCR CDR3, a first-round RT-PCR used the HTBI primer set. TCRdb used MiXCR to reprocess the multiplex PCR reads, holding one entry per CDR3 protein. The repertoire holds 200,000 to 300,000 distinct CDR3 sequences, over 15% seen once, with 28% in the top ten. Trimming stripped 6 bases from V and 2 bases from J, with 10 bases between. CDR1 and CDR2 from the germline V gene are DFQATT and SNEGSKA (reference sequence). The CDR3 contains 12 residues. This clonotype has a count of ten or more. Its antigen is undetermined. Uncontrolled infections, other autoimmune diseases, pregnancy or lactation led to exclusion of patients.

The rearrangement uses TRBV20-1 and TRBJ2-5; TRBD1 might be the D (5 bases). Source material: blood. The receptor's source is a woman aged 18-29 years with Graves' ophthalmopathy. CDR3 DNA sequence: TGCAGTGCCCGACAGACTCAAGAGACCCAGTACTTC. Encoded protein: CSARQTQETQYF.